This is a list of T cell receptor beta chains from one sample in a study of cytomegalovirus exposure and HLA in healthy donors. Method: immunoSEQ multiplex PCR; TCRdb's copy keeps in-frame clones and lacks some. The sample carries 90,000 to 150,000 clones, roughly four fifths recorded once. The source material was PBMCs. The receptors here all came from a woman in her twenties or thirties in good health and CMV-seropositive. Both conserved end residues are part of each CDR3.

J,V,CDR3
TRBJ2-1,TRBV4-2,CASSQDGTKGNNEQFF
TRBJ2-7,TRBV5-6,CASSFRINRQLNYEQYF
TRBJ1-3,TRBV4-3,CASSQSPKGASGNTIYF
TRBJ1-4,TRBV4-2,CASSPRGGEHEKLFF
TRBJ1-6,TRBV5-6,CASRKTGGGSSPLHF
TRBJ1-5,TRBV5-1,CASSLDRGPNQPQHF
TRBJ2-7,TRBV4-3,CASSRETGGTYEQYF
TRBJ1-1,TRBV6-5,CASSYRGGNTEAFF
TRBJ2-6,TRBV28,CASSFHSGANVLTF
TRBJ1-2,TRBV28,CASSYSGVGYTF
TRBJ2-1,TRBV5-1,CASSGDTQYNEQFF
TRBJ1-4,TRBV15,CATSRGSGGRNEKLFF
TRBJ1-4,TRBV4-3,CASSQDIRRTNEKLFF
TRBJ2-7,TRBV4-3,CASSRHLDRGHLYEQYF
TRBJ2-7,TRBV27,CASSLGRGVREQYF
TRBJ2-7,TRBV19,CATSPGPSYEQYF
TRBJ2-3,TRBV5-4,CASSSGTDTQYF
TRBJ2-2,TRBV4-3,CASSQDLTGGNTGELFF
TRBJ2-1,TRBV4-3,CASSLTSGTEDNEQFF
TRBJ2-7,TRBV7-2,CASSLSGGYEQYF
TRBJ2-7,TRBV23-1,CASSTGGCEWEQYF
TRBJ2-5,TRBV7-2,CASSLGRRAYQETQYF
TRBJ2-7,TRBV28,CASRALGWVGKQYF
TRBJ2-7,TRBV6-5,CASSSDRGGSYEQYF
TRBJ2-5,TRBV6-1,CASSEALHVAGQETQYF
TRBJ2-3,TRBV19,CASTSTSGGAADTQYF
TRBJ2-4,TRBV7-6,CASSLEYGSIQYF
TRBJ2-3,TRBV19,CASKRAGGADTQYF
TRBJ2-7,TRBV7-2,CASSFRTVAYEQYF
TRBJ2-5,TRBV6-5,CASSTGQSHGETQYF
TRBJ1-2,TRBV5-1,CASRRTGGQDYGYTF
TRBJ2-2,TRBV7-2,CASSFMPGANTGELFF
TRBJ2-4,TRBV5-6,CASSFWTLLAKNIQYF
TRBJ2-3,TRBV19,CASSPDRGTDTQYF
TRBJ2-3,TRBV29-1,CSVPLGGGGADTQYF
TRBJ1-1,TRBV11-2,CASSSLTGGNFGTEAFF
TRBJ2-3,TRBV9,CASSAAGLTDTQYF
TRBJ2-6,TRBV27,CASSYRGSGANVLTF
TRBJ1-4,TRBV4-1,CASRPPGGSANEKLFF
TRBJ2-1,TRBV4-2,CASSQDGAGGNYNEQFF
TRBJ1-2,TRBV9,CASSVNPGDRAGHYGYTF
TRBJ1-5,TRBV19,CASSFRTERGNQPQHF
TRBJ2-3,TRBV4-1,CASSRGLATDTQYF
TRBJ2-5,TRBV2,CASSERHQETQYF
TRBJ1-5,TRBV4-3,CASSQNLNQPQHF
TRBJ1-1,TRBV4-2,CASSQVGTGANTEAFF
TRBJ2-7,TRBV2,CASIHRDRPSEQYF
TRBJ1-1,TRBV2,CASGSGNTEAFF
TRBJ2-2,TRBV10-1,CASSYGTGEAGELFF
TRBJ2-1,TRBV12-5,CASGLGAGTRSYNEQFF
TRBJ1-6,TRBV7-9,CASSLAGGGVGNSPLHF